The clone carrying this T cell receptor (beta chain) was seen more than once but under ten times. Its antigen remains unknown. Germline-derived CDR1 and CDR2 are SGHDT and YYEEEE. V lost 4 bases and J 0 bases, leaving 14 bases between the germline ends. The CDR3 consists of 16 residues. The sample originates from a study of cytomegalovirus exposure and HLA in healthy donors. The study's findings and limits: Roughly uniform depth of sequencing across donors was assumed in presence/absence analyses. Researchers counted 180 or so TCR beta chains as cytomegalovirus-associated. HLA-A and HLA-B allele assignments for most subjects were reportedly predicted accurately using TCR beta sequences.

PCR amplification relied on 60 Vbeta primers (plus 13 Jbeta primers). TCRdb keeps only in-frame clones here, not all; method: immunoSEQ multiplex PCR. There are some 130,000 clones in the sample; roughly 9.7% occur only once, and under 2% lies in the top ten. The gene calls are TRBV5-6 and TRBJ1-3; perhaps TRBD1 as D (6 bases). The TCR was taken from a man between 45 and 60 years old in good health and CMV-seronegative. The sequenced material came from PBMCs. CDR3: CASSLQTGYSGNTIYF. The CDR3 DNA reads TGTGCCAGCAGCCTACAGACAGGCTACTCTGGAAACACCATATATTTT.